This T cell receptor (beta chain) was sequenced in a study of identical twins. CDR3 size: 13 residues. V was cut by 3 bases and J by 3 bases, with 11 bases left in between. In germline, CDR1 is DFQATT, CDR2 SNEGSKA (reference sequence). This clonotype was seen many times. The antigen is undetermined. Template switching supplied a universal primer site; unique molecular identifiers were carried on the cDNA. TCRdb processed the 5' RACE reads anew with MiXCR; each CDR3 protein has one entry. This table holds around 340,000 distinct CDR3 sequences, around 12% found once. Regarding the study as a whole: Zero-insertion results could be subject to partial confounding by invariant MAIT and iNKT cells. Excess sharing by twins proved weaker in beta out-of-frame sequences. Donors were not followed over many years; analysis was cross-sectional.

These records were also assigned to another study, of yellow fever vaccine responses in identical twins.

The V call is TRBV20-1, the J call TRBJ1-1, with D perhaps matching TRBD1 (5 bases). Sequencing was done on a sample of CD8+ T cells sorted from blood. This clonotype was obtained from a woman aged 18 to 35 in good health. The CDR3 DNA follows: TGCAGTGCTAGGGGGCTCCAGGACACTGAAGCTTTCTTT. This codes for CSARGLQDTEAFF.